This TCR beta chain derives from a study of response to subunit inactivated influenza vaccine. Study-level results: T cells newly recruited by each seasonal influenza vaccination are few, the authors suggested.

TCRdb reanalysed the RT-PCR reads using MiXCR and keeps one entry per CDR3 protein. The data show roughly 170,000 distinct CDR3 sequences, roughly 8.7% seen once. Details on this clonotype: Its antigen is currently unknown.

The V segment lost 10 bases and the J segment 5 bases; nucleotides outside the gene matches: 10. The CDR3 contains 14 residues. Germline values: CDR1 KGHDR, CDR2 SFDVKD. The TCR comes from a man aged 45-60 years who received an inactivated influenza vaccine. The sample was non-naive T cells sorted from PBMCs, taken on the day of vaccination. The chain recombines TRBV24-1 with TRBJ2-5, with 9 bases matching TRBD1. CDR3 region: CATARTGELETQYF. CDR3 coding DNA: TGTGCCACTGCACGGACAGGGGAGTTGGAGACCCAGTACTTC.